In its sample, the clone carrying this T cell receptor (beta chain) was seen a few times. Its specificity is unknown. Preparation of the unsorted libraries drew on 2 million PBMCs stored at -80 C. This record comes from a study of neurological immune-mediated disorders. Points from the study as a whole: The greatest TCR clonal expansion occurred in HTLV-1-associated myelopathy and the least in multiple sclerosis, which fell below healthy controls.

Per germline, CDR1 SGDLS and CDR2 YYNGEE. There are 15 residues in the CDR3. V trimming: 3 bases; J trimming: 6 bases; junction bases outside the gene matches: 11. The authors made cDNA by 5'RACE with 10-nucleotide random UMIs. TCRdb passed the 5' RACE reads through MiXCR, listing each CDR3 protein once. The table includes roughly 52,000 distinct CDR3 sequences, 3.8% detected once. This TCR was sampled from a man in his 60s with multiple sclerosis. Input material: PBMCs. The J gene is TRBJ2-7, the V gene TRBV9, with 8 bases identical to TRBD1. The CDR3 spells CASSGTGSSSSEQYF. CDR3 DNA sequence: TGTGCCAGCAGCGGGACAGGGTCAAGTTCGAGCGAGCAGTACTTC.